This T cell receptor (beta chain) came from a study of T cell repertoires in cytomegalovirus infection. Study in general: Matching HLA type and CMV infection were both indicated by public TCR beta signatures. Broader study findings: It was HLA-C-restricted CMV-specific TCR beta clonotypes that dominated the response ex vivo. CMV carriers having the relevant HLA were flagged by cumulative public TCR beta family frequency.

There are a few counts of this clonotype. Its cognate antigen is unknown. TCRdb recomputed calls from the reads with MiXCR, one row per CDR3 protein. The sample lists about 180,000 distinct CDR3 sequences; about 15% were seen once. Per the germline V gene, CDR1 is SGHRS and CDR2 is YFSETQ. Trimming removed 0 bases at V and 4 bases at J, with 18 bases between. The CDR3 contains 17 residues. This chain uses TRBV5-1 with TRBJ2-3, with D uncertain. Sequences were obtained from PBMCs. The clonotype originates from a human donor in good health (CMV status not recorded). Some clones in this sample may be carry-over from other donors' samples. The CDR3 here is CASSLERTPMSSDTQYF. The DNA of the CDR3 is TGCGCCAGCAGCTTGGAGAGGACCCCCATGTCGTCAGATACGCAGTATTTT.